This T cell receptor beta chain was documented in a study of CD4 T cells in relation to SARS-CoV-2 and coronaviruses. Study background: After nine to eleven days of antigen culture, PBMC TCR beta CDR3s were sequenced.

The germline V gene encodes CDR1 KGHSH and CDR2 LQKENI. The CDR3 is made up of 14 amino acids. The germline V and J ends were trimmed by 3 bases and 4 bases, with 12 bases remaining between them. TCRdb's table, derived via immunoSEQ multiplex PCR, lists solely in-frame clones and lacks some. The table lists 25,000 to 30,000 clones, 76% of them singletons. Unexposed donor CD4+ T cells date from 2011-2018, before the COVID-19 pandemic. Isolation of CD4+ T cells took place after approximately 11 days in culture. With regard to this clone: The target antigen is unknown.

Sequenced: CD4+ T cells from PBMCs, cultured in vitro. The chain has TRBV18 and TRBJ2-5; D unresolved. This TCR came from a human donor in good health. CDR3 DNA sequence: TGTGCCAGCTCACCTCTCGGCGGATTAGAGACCCAGTACTTC. Its protein is CASSPLGGLETQYF.